Below are 27 T cell receptor beta chains sequenced from a single sample in a study of OX40 agonist ivuxolimab in advanced cancers. Clones were sequenced by immunoSEQ multiplex PCR, and TCRdb holds only the in-frame ones, with some missing. This table holds approximately 17,000 clones, 84% found once. The sample was CD4+ or CD8+ T cells sorted from blood, taken in a trial of the OX40 agonist ivuxolimab. The receptors here all came from an adult with an advanced solid tumor such as melanoma, head and neck, liver or kidney cancer.

The chain combines TRBV18 with TRBJ2-3, with 10 nucleotides matching TRBD2. Germline CDR1 KGHSH, CDR2 LQKENI. The junction had 6 bases not matched to a gene; V was cut back by 6 bases and J by 3 bases. The CDR3 extends over 15 amino acids. The chain's CDR3 is CASSPSGGLTDTQYF. CDR3 DNA sequence: TGTGCCAGCTCCCCTAGCGGGGGCCTAACAGATACGCAGTATTTT.

As DNA, the CDR3 is TGTGCCAGCAGCCTCGGACTAGCTGAGCAGTTCTTC. Translated: CASSLGLAEQFF. This sequence joins TRBV5-6 and TRBJ2-1; 8 bases align to TRBD2. J lost 9 bases, V lost 4 bases, and 3 bases had no gene match. CDR1 is SGHDT and CDR2 is YYEEEE in the germline V gene. CDR3 length: 12 residues.

The chain recombines TRBV18 with TRBJ1-2; D remains ambiguous. Germline lookup yields CDR1 KGHSH and CDR2 LQKENI. Trimming left V 3 bases short and J 3 bases short, with 5 bases between. The CDR3 is 12 amino acids. CDR3 residues: CASSPEDYGYTF. DNA for the CDR3: TGTGCCAGCTCACCCGAGGACTATGGCTACACCTTC.

J is TRBJ2-1 and V is TRBV7-3, with a weak D call TRBD2 (5 bases). Germline CDR1 SGHTA, CDR2 FQGTGA. The CDR3 is 16 residues long. V gave up 1 base and J gave up 6 bases, with 16 bases separating them. The CDR3 loop reads CASSLNVGYGGNEQFF. In DNA form, the CDR3 reads TGTGCCAGCAGCTTAAATGTGGGGTATGGAGGCAATGAGCAGTTCTTC. The entire variable domain, with the rest obtained from reference TRBV7-3 and TRBJ2-1, is as follows: GAGVSQTPSNKVTEKGKYVELRCDPISGHTALYWYRQSLGQGPEFLIYFQGTGAADDSGLPNDRFFAVRPEGSVSTLKIQRTERGDSAVYLCASSLNVGYGGNEQFFGPGTRLTVL.

This clone occurred a few times. This rearrangement joins TRBV7-9 to TRBJ2-1; perhaps TRBD1 as D (5 bases). The CDR3 runs 13 residues. Germline V gene lookup returns CDR1 SEHNR and CDR2 FQNEAQ (reference sequence). The V end was cut by 5 bases, the J end by 10 bases, with 15 bases between. DNA for the CDR3: TGTGCCAGCAGCGCAACAGGTCAGGAGGAGCAGTTCTTC. Amino acid sequence: CASSATGQEEQFF.

J is TRBJ2-7 and V is TRBV4-1; D is unclear. The germline V gene has CDR1 MGHRA and CDR2 YSYEKL. V lost 2 bases, J lost 0 bases, and 11 bases lay in between. CDR3 length: 15 residues. The CDR3 protein is CASSQRLASSYEQYF. The CDR3 coding sequence is TGCGCCAGCAGCCAAAGATTGGCTAGCTCCTACGAGCAGTACTTC.

The chain is built from TRBV10-1 and TRBJ1-2; D remains ambiguous. Germline values: CDR1 WNHNN, CDR2 SYGVQD (reference sequence). Between the trimmed V and J ends, which lost 5 bases and 4 bases, there was a span of 20 bases. This CDR3 contains 16 residues. CDR3 loop: CASSQTARSRTYGYTF. The DNA of the CDR3 is TGCGCCAGCAGTCAGACGGCAAGATCGCGAACCTATGGCTACACCTTC.

CDR3: CASSLGTVLYSPLHF. Written as DNA, the CDR3 is TGTGCCAGCAGCTTAGGGACAGTATTGTATTCACCCCTCCACTTT. The chain uses TRBV7-8 and TRBJ1-6, with D tentatively TRBD1 (6 bases). The CDR3 extends over 15 amino acids. Trimming removed 1 base from V and 8 bases from J, with 12 bases in between. In germline, CDR1 is SGHVS, CDR2 FQNEAQ.

The chain joins TRBV13 to TRBJ1-1; D ambiguous. The CDR3 extends over 13 amino acids. Deletions cut 2 bases from V and 5 bases from J, with 9 bases between. Germline loops: CDR1 PRHDT, CDR2 FYEKMQ (reference sequence). The DNA of the CDR3 is TGTGCCAGCAGCTTACCCCTAGAGACTGAAGCTTTCTTT. Translation: CASSLPLETEAFF.

The chain couples TRBV2 to TRBJ2-5; 7 bases are a match to TRBD1. The J call may be wrong; the DNA end is better matched by TRBJ2-7. Germline V gene lookup returns CDR1 SNHLY and CDR2 FYNNEI. This CDR3 region has 15 residues. The CDR3 DNA follows: TGTGCCAGCAGTTCTGGACAGGTAGCCCCTAGCGAGCAGTACTTC. Translation gives CASSSGQVAPSEQYF.

The chain is built from TRBV21-1 and TRBJ2-7; whether TRBD1, the table's D call, matches the DNA was not checked. TRBV21-1 is noted as a pseudogene. The CDR3 contains 16 residues. In nucleotides, the CDR3 is TGTGCCAGCAGCAAAGTAAAGGAGGGGACAGCCTACGAGCAGTACTTC. Its translation: CASSKVKEGTAYEQYF.

As for this clone: One junction end disagrees with the germline gene, perhaps due to a read error. The gene calls are TRBV6-5 and TRBJ1-2; 8 nucleotides line up with TRBD1. The CDR3 has 14 residues. Per the germline V gene, CDR1 is MNHEY and CDR2 is SVGAGI. CDR3 sequence: CASSLGQAKYGYTF. The CDR3 DNA is TGTGCCAGCAGCTTGGGACAGGCTAAGTATGGCTACACCTTC.

V and J are TRBV21-1 and TRBJ1-3. TRBV21-1 is given as a pseudogene. The CDR3 spans 16 residues. The CDR3 sequence: CASSPRGANSGNTIYF. CDR3 DNA sequence: TGTGCCAGCAGCCCCCGCGGCGCCAACTCTGGAAACACCATATATTTT.

The gene calls are TRBV7-7 and TRBJ2-1; 12 nucleotides agree with TRBD2. The length of the CDR3 is 15 residues. Germline V lookup: CDR1 SSHAT, CDR2 FNYEAQ (reference sequence). Trimming cost V 2 bases and J 8 bases; bases outside gene matches: 4. In DNA, the CDR3 is TGTGCCAGCAGCTTACTAGCGGGAGGGTGGGATGAGCAGTTCTTC. It specifies CASSLLAGGWDEQFF.

The chain combines TRBV4-2 with TRBJ2-3; no clear D. The V end lost 1 base, the J end lost 0 bases, and 17 bases lay between the germline ends. Germline assignment: CDR1 LGHNA and CDR2 YNFKEQ. The CDR3 extends over 18 amino acids. CDR3 amino acids: CASSQVSFPTTSTDTQYF. In DNA, the CDR3 is TGTGCCAGCAGCCAAGTTAGTTTTCCGACGACTAGCACAGATACGCAGTATTTT.

This clone was seen a few times. This sequence joins TRBV5-4 and TRBJ1-2; no reliable D call. V was shortened by 0 bases and J by 6 bases, with 12 bases between the two germline ends. The CDR3 extends over 14 amino acids. Germline assignment: CDR1 SGHNT and CDR2 YYREEE (reference sequence). The CDR3 is CASSLGGSLDGYTF. The CDR3 coding sequence is TGTGCCAGCAGCTTGGGAGGGTCCTTAGATGGCTACACCTTC.

This chain joins TRBV10-3 and TRBJ2-1; D is uncertain. CDR1 is ENHRY, CDR2 SYGVKD, per germline. This CDR3 is built from 12 residues. V dropped 3 bases and J dropped 7 bases, with 7 bases sitting between them. The CDR3 region is CAISDGVNEQFF. The CDR3 DNA sequence: TGTGCCATCAGTGATGGGGTAAATGAGCAGTTCTTC.

The chain employs TRBV9 and TRBJ2-1; a possible D gene is TRBD1 (6 bases). Trimming left V 6 bases short and J 5 bases short, with 12 bases between. The CDR3 sequence is 13 residues long. Germline V gives CDR1 SGDLS, CDR2 YYNGEE. DNA of the CDR3: TGTGCCAGCACCGGGGACACCGACAATGAGCAGTTCTTC. Translating it yields CASTGDTDNEQFF.

V and J are TRBV4-3 and TRBJ2-7, with TRBD1 identical over 9 bases. Germline-derived CDR1 and CDR2 are LGHNA and YSLEER. This CDR3 region has 15 residues. With 0 bases clipped from V and 3 bases from J, the junction kept 3 bases outside the gene matches. CDR3 bases: TGCGCCAGCAGCCAAGAGGACAGGGGACACTACGAGCAGTACTTC. Amino acid sequence: CASSQEDRGHYEQYF.

V is TRBV5-4 and J is TRBJ2-2; D is unresolved. Germline V lookup: CDR1 SGHNT, CDR2 YYREEE (reference sequence). The CDR3 sequence is 15 residues long. Trimming cost V 0 bases and J 0 bases, with 6 bases left between them. This CDR3 is CASSLGVTNTGELFF. For the CDR3, the DNA is TGTGCCAGCAGCTTGGGGGTAACGAACACCGGGGAGCTGTTTTTT.

This clone was counted between two and nine times. The identical CDR3 is also encoded by other nucleotide sequences in the sample. V and J are TRBV2 and TRBJ2-7, with 8 bases fitting TRBD2. The V segment lost 10 bases and the J segment 7 bases; nucleotides outside the gene matches: 12. CDR1 and CDR2 (germline): SNHLY, FYNNEI. The CDR3 totals 13 residues. The CDR3 loop reads CAIALGGAGEQYF. The CDR3 nucleotides read TGTGCCATAGCTCTCGGGGGGGCGGGGGAGCAGTACTTC.

This chain links TRBV5-4 with TRBJ2-7, with D perhaps matching TRBD2 (5 bases). Germline values: CDR1 SGHNT, CDR2 YYREEE (reference sequence). The CDR3 contains 12 residues. The germline V and J ends were trimmed by 0 bases and 6 bases, with 7 bases remaining between them. CDR3 amino acids: CASSLVTTEQYF. For the CDR3, the DNA is TGTGCCAGCAGCTTGGTGACTACCGAGCAGTACTTC.

This rearrangement joins TRBV4-1 to TRBJ1-6, with D possibly matching TRBD1 (6 bases). The CDR3 has 16 amino acids. In germline, CDR1 is MGHRA, CDR2 YSYEKL. The V and J ends lost 2 bases and 2 bases respectively, with 10 bases between them. This chain's CDR3 is CASSQSTGTYNSPLHF. In nucleotides, the CDR3 is TGCGCCAGCAGCCAATCGACAGGTACCTATAATTCACCCCTCCACTTT.

The chain combines TRBV9 with TRBJ1-2; possibly TRBD1 for D (6 bases). V was pared by 4 bases and J by 8 bases, with 24 bases between. Per germline, CDR1 SGDLS and CDR2 YYNGEE. This CDR3 contains 16 residues. The DNA for the CDR3 is TGTGCCAGCAGCCCCCCGGACAGAAGCGTACTGGGCGGCTACACCTTC. This translates into CASSPPDRSVLGGYTF.

The genes are TRBV6-6 and TRBJ2-7; D tentatively fits TRBD1 or TRBD2 (5 bases each). Germline V CDR1 and CDR2: MNHNY, SVGAGI (reference sequence). This CDR3 contains 14 residues. Trimming pared 7 bases from V and 5 bases from J, leaving 18 bases between. Here the CDR3 reads CASTDGVGTNEQYF. The DNA of the CDR3 is TGTGCCAGCACCGACGGTGTAGGGACGAACGAGCAGTACTTC.

V and J are TRBV7-9 and TRBJ2-1; D possibly corresponds to TRBD1 (6 bases). Germline assignment: CDR1 SEHNR and CDR2 FQNEAQ (reference sequence). This CDR3 region has 14 residues. V was trimmed by 2 bases and J by 3 bases, leaving 8 bases between them. The CDR3 DNA is TGTGCCAGCAGCTTATCCAGGGGCTACAATGAGCAGTTCTTC. This translates into CASSLSRGYNEQFF.

The gene calls are TRBV18 and TRBJ2-6; D could derive from TRBD1 or TRBD2 (5 bases each). This CDR3 comprises 17 residues. V lost 3 bases to trimming and J lost 1 base, with 13 bases between them. Germline V lookup: CDR1 KGHSH, CDR2 LQKENI. The CDR3 DNA follows: TGTGCCAGCTCACCCCCAGGGAGCCCATCTGGGGCCAACGTCCTGACTTTC. Translation: CASSPPGSPSGANVLTF.